These 29 T cell receptor beta chains originate from one sample sequenced in a study of cytomegalovirus exposure and HLA in healthy donors (dated by TCRdb to 2015 to 2018). The method behind the library was the immunoSEQ multiplex PCR assay. For the multiplex PCR, a mixture combining 60 forward primers for TCR Vbeta segments and 13 reverse primers for TCR Jbeta segments was used. Imported from immuneACCESS, the table was reduced by TCRdb to in-frame sequences with V and J called. These copies leave out some clones; in studies compared against another copy, an unresolved V gene accounts for under half, and the cause of the remainder is not known. Within this sample are about 110,000 clones, with 65% to 90% of them counted one time only. The top ten clones comprise 6.9% of the sample. The sample consisted of PBMCs. These TCRs come from a man in his thirties or forties in good health and CMV-seropositive.

J is TRBJ2-4 and V is TRBV4-1, with 10 bases aligning to TRBD2. Trimming removed 3 bases from V and 0 bases from J; junction bases left unmatched: 5. In germline, CDR1 is MGHRA, CDR2 YSYEKL. CDR3 length equals 17 residues. The CDR3 sequence is CASSHLLAGRAKNIQYF. The CDR3 DNA follows: TGCGCCAGCAGCCATCTACTAGCGGGGCGAGCCAAAAACATTCAGTACTTC.

The chain has TRBV18 and TRBJ2-7, with D possibly being TRBD2 (6 bases). The length of the CDR3 is 14 residues. Trimming removed 3 bases from V and 1 base from J, with 10 bases in between. The V gene's germline CDR1 is KGHSH and CDR2 LQKENI. In nucleotides, the CDR3 is TGTGCCAGCTCACCTGGGGGGATATCCTACGAGCAGTACTTC. Encoded protein: CASSPGGISYEQYF. The variable domain in full, completed from reference TRBV18 and TRBJ2-7, reads NAGVMQNPRHLVRRRGQEARLRCSPMKGHSHVYWYRQLPEEGLKFMVYLQKENIIDESGMPKERFSAEFPKEGPSILRIQQVVRGDSAAYFCASSPGGISYEQYFGPGTRLTVT.

The chain couples TRBV7-2 to TRBJ2-7; the D is unclear. Trimming shortened V by 6 bases and J by 2 bases, and 14 bases separated the two germline ends. The CDR3 is 14 amino acids. The V gene's germline CDR1 is SGHTA and CDR2 FQGNSA. CDR3 sequence (DNA): TGTGCCAGCAGGGTGACACTGACCACCTACGAGCAGTACTTC. Protein: CASRVTLTTYEQYF. The whole variable domain, remainder taken from reference TRBV7-2 and TRBJ2-7, is GAGVSQSPSNKVTEKGKDVELRCDPISGHTALYWYRQSLGQGLEFLIYFQGNSAPDKSGLPSDRFSAERTGGSVSTLTIQRTQQEDSAVYLCASRVTLTTYEQYFGPGTRLTVT.

This clone was picked up one time. The V call is TRBV5-1, the J call TRBJ2-1; 8 nucleotides match TRBD2. The germline CDR1 and CDR2 sequences are SGHRS and YFSETQ. The CDR3 is 16 residues long. V lost 1 base and J lost 4; bases outside the gene matches: 7. In DNA, the CDR3 is TGCGCCAGCAGCTTGTCTGCGGGGGGCTATTACAATGAGCAGTTCTTC. This sequence encodes CASSLSAGGYYNEQFF.

This chain uses TRBV5-6 with TRBJ2-1; 8 bases are shared with TRBD1. The trim removed 0 bases at V and 4 bases at J, leaving 0 bases unmatched. This CDR3 spans 14 amino acids. The germline CDR1 and CDR2 sequences are SGHDT and YYEEEE. The CDR3 sequence: CASSLGQGYNEQFF. Here the CDR3 DNA reads TGTGCCAGCAGCTTGGGACAGGGGTACAATGAGCAGTTCTTC.

This chain links TRBV6-1 with TRBJ2-7, with 10 bases matching TRBD2. CDR3 length equals 14 residues. CDR1 is MNHNS, CDR2 SASEGT, per germline. V gave up 10 bases and J gave up 3 bases; unmatched junction bases: 9. CDR3 in amino acids: CATCSSGGGYEQYF. The DNA of the CDR3 is TGTGCCACTTGCTCTAGCGGGGGAGGCTACGAGCAGTACTTC.

The chain has TRBV4-3 and TRBJ1-1; 7 bases are a match to TRBD1. J lost 4 bases, V lost 1 base, and 6 bases had no gene match. The CDR3 loop spans 15 amino acids. Germline V gene lookup returns CDR1 LGHNA and CDR2 YSLEER. This chain's CDR3 is CASSQGGGRGTEAFF. The CDR3 coding sequence is TGCGCCAGCAGCCAAGGAGGGGGCAGGGGCACTGAAGCTTTCTTT.

The chain joins TRBV30 to TRBJ1-1; possible D gene TRBD1, 5 bases. Trimming removed 4 bases at V and 0 bases at J, with 18 bases between. Germline V gives CDR1 GTSNPN, CDR2 SVGIG (reference sequence). This CDR3 region has 16 residues. The CDR3 reads CAWKELQANMNTEAFF. CDR3 DNA: TGTGCCTGGAAGGAGTTACAGGCAAACATGAACACTGAAGCTTTCTTT.

The rearrangement joins TRBV27 to TRBJ1-2; TRBD1 matches at 9 bases. CDR3 length equals 15 residues. V dropped 5 bases and J dropped 4; count of bases not matched to a gene: 8. From germline, CDR1 is MNHEY and CDR2 SMNVEV (reference sequence). CDR3 nucleotide sequence: TGTGCCAGCAGTGTTGACAGGGGGTTTGGCTATGGCTACACCTTC. Its translation: CASSVDRGFGYGYTF.

Here the CDR3 reads CASGPGTAFVQYF. CDR3 DNA sequence: TGTGCCAGCGGCCCCGGGACAGCCTTTGTGCAGTACTTC. This sequence joins TRBV27 and TRBJ2-7; 7 nucleotides line up with TRBD1. The germline V gene encodes CDR1 MNHEY and CDR2 SMNVEV (reference sequence). The CDR3 contains 13 residues. Losses at the gene ends were 8 bases for V and 9 bases for J; bases not matched to a gene: 13.

The chain uses TRBV5-1 and TRBJ2-5, with 8 bases that match TRBD2. TRBJ2-7 explains the end of the DNA better; the J call may be wrong. CDR1 SGHRS and CDR2 YFSETQ come from the germline V gene. This CDR3 region has 14 residues. The CDR3 protein is CASSFAGGTYEQYF. The CDR3 DNA reads TGCGCCAGCAGCTTTGCGGGGGGTACCTACGAGCAGTACTTC.

V is TRBV15 and J is TRBJ2-5, with D possibly being TRBD1 (6 bases). The DNA end is more similar to TRBJ2-7, so the J call may be wrong. This CDR3 has 13 amino acids. The germline V gene encodes CDR1 LNHNV and CDR2 YYDKDF (reference sequence). The CDR3 spells CATSRSRGYEQYF. Written as DNA, the CDR3 is TGTGCCACCAGCAGGTCCAGGGGCTACGAGCAGTACTTC.

The gene calls are TRBV7-9 and TRBJ1-2, with 7 bases aligning to TRBD1. This CDR3 contains 15 residues. J was trimmed by 4 bases and V by 7 bases; bases with no gene match: 12. Germline V lookup: CDR1 SEHNR, CDR2 FQNEAQ (reference sequence). In nucleotides, the CDR3 is TGTGCCAGCATCGATCCACAGGGGACGCCCTATGGCTACACCTTC. This codes for CASIDPQGTPYGYTF.

The chain links TRBV20-1 to TRBJ1-2, with D hard to call. Germline values: CDR1 DFQATT, CDR2 SNEGSKA (reference sequence). The CDR3 length is 10 residues. The CDR3 region has the DNA TGCTCCTCCCGGTCCTATGGCTACACCTTC. It specifies CSSRSYGYTF.

This chain uses TRBV7-2 with TRBJ2-2; 8 bases are a match to TRBD2. V lost 6 bases, J lost 4 bases, and 7 bases stayed unmatched. The CDR3 consists of 15 residues. Germline values: CDR1 SGHTA, CDR2 FQGNSA. The chain's CDR3 is CASRPTSGATGELFF. The CDR3 DNA follows: TGTGCCAGCAGACCCACTAGCGGCGCCACCGGGGAGCTGTTTTTT.

This chain links TRBV7-9 with TRBJ1-3; D is unresolved. The ends were cut back, 4 bases at V and 4 bases at J, with 8 bases in the middle. The CDR3 consists of 13 residues. The germline CDR1 and CDR2 sequences are SEHNR and FQNEAQ (reference sequence). The DNA of the CDR3 is TGTGCCAGCAGCTCCGCGGGGGGAAACACCATATATTTT. It specifies CASSSAGGNTIYF.

The DNA of the CDR3 is TGTGCCAGCAGTTACGCAGGGGATGGTTACGAGCAGTACTTC. It codes for CASSYAGDGYEQYF. The chain employs TRBV6-5 and TRBJ2-7; the D gene is possibly TRBD1 (6 bases). Trimming stripped 2 bases from V and 4 bases from J, with 12 bases between. Germline V gene lookup returns CDR1 MNHEY and CDR2 SVGAGI. CDR3 size: 14 residues.

The chain is built from TRBV27 and TRBJ2-1, with D tentatively TRBD1 (6 bases). The CDR3 covers 14 residues. Germline V gene lookup returns CDR1 MNHEY and CDR2 SMNVEV (reference sequence). The V gene lost 6 bases and the J gene lost 6 bases, with 15 bases spanning the gap. Here the CDR3 reads CASRMIDRFNEQFF. CDR3 in DNA: TGTGCCAGCAGGATGATAGACAGGTTCAATGAGCAGTTCTTC.

This chain uses TRBV29-1 with TRBJ2-7, with 9 positions matching TRBD1. Germline CDR1 is SQVTM and CDR2 is ANQGSEA. The CDR3 loop spans 15 amino acids. The V and J ends lost 3 bases and 3 bases, in that order; junction bases with no gene match: 9. The CDR3: CSVEDRTGGNYEQYF. As DNA, the CDR3 is TGCAGCGTTGAGGACCGCACAGGGGGCAACTACGAGCAGTACTTC.

The V and J genes are TRBV4-1 and TRBJ1-2; tentatively, D is TRBD1 (5 bases). Trimming shortened V by 3 bases and J by 4 bases, and 24 bases separated the two germline ends. The germline V gene encodes CDR1 MGHRA and CDR2 YSYEKL. This CDR3 is built from 18 residues. For the CDR3, the DNA is TGCGCCAGCAGCCAGGATGCCGGGGACTGGGCCCGTTTCTATGGCTACACCTTC. Translated: CASSQDAGDWARFYGYTF.

J is TRBJ2-3 and V is TRBV29-1, with 8 bases lining up with TRBD2. Germline trimming cut 7 bases from V and 1 base from J; bases unmatched to any gene: 1. The V gene's germline CDR1 is SQVTM and CDR2 ANQGSEA. The CDR3 loop spans 12 amino acids. The DNA of the CDR3 is TGCAGCGGGCGGGGGGGCACAGATACGCAGTATTTT. Its translation: CSGRGGTDTQYF.

The chain joins TRBV19 to TRBJ1-5; tentatively, D is TRBD1 (6 bases). Germline CDR1 is LNHDA and CDR2 is SQIVND (reference sequence). The CDR3 spans 15 residues. V was cut by 5 bases and J by 0 bases, with 11 bases left in between. The CDR3 nucleotides are TGTGCCAGTAGTTGGACAGAGTATAGCAATCAGCCCCAGCATTTT. It yields the protein CASSWTEYSNQPQHF.

This clone was counted between two and nine times. The genes are TRBV2 and TRBJ2-7; no firm D call. The V end was cut by 11 bases, the J end by 1 base, with 15 bases between. The CDR3 runs 13 residues. Germline V gives CDR1 SNHLY, CDR2 FYNNEI. The CDR3 DNA follows: TGTGCCTCCCAACGGGTAGGATCCTACGAGCAGTACTTC. The encoded protein is CASQRVGSYEQYF.

The chain employs TRBV30 and TRBJ1-3; D uncertain. CDR3 length: 13 residues. Deletions cut 1 base from V and 2 bases from J, with 6 bases between. Germline CDR1 reads GTSNPN; CDR2 reads SVGIG (reference sequence). The CDR3 DNA reads as TGTGCCTGGAGTGCGGGGACTGGAAACACCATATATTTT. Its protein product is CAWSAGTGNTIYF.

The chain joins TRBV4-2 to TRBJ2-3; no clear D. CDR1 and CDR2 (germline): LGHNA, YNFKEQ. The CDR3 covers 14 residues. The V and J ends lost 0 bases and 3 bases respectively, with 7 bases between them. CDR3 amino acids: CASSQDPGTDTQYF. The CDR3 DNA is TGTGCCAGCAGCCAAGACCCCGGGACAGATACGCAGTATTTT.

V usage is TRBV27 and J usage is TRBJ2-7, with D tentatively TRBD2 (5 bases). The germline CDR1 and CDR2 sequences are MNHEY and SMNVEV (reference sequence). Trimming cost V 2 bases and J 1 base, with 12 bases left between them. This CDR3 is built from 15 residues. The CDR3 loop is CASSLEGQWSYEQYF. The CDR3 nucleotides read TGTGCCAGCAGTTTAGAGGGCCAGTGGTCCTACGAGCAGTACTTC.

V gene TRBV5-1 combines with J gene TRBJ2-5; a weak D match, TRBD2 (6 bases). V lost 4 bases and J 5 bases, leaving 12 bases between the germline ends. This CDR3 has 13 residues. CDR1 is SGHRS and CDR2 is YFSETQ in the germline V gene. In nucleotides, the CDR3 is TGCGCCAGCAGCCCTACGGCGGGGGAGACCCAGTACTTC. It yields the protein CASSPTAGETQYF.

The rearrangement links TRBV6-1 to TRBJ2-2; D not certain. V lost 2 bases to trimming and J lost 4 bases, with 8 bases between them. CDR3 length: 14 residues. Germline V gene data show CDR1 as MNHNS and CDR2 as SASEGT. Here the CDR3 reads CASSELQVTGELFF. CDR3 bases: TGTGCCAGCAGTGAACTTCAGGTCACCGGGGAGCTGTTTTTT.

V is TRBV27 and J is TRBJ2-3, with no clear D. The CDR3 has 12 residues. V was cut by 4 bases and J by 4 bases, with 6 bases left in between. Germline V lookup: CDR1 MNHEY, CDR2 SMNVEV (reference sequence). CDR3 protein: CASSSFADTQYF. CDR3 nucleotides: TGTGCCAGCAGTTCTTTCGCAGATACGCAGTATTTT.